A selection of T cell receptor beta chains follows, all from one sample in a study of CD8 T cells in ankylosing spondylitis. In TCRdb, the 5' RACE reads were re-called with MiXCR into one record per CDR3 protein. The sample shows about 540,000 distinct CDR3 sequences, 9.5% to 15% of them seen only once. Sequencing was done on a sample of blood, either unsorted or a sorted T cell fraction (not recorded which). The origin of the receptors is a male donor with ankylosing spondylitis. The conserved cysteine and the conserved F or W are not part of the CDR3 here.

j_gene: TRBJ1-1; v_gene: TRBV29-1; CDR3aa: SLGGQANTEAF
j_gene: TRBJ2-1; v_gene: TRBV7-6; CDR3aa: ASSKLAVSYNEQF
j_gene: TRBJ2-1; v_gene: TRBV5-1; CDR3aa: ASSLQGYEQF
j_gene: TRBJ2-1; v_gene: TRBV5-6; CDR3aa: ASSRLAGSTYNEQF
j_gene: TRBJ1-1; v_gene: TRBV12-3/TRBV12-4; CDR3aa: ASSLQGGSEAF
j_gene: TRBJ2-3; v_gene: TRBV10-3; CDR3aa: AISEAVDTQY
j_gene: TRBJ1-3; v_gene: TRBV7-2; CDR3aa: ASSQGQGAITGNTIY
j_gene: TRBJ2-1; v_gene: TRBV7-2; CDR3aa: ASSLVWIDEQF
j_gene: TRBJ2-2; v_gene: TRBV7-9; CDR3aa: ASSLLDFTGELF
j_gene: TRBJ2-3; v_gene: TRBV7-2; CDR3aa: ASSLREAGGWTDTQY
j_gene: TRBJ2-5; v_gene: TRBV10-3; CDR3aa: AISERMAQETQY
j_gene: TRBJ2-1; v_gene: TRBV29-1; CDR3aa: SVLRAGGINEQF